The 17 T cell receptor beta chains presented below share a single source sample, sequenced in a study of blood T cell repertoires in COVID-19. Data came from immunoSEQ multiplex PCR; TCRdb stores just in-frame clones and leaves some out. The repertoire holds 250,000 or so clones, with roughly four fifths as singletons. The material sequenced was peripheral blood. The receptors were sampled from a woman aged 80 or older with acute or convalescent COVID-19.

This chain joins TRBV7-9 and TRBJ2-2, with TRBD1 matching over 11 bases. V lost 7 bases and J lost 0; bases outside the gene matches: 7. CDR1 and CDR2 from the germline V gene are SEHNR and FQNEAQ (reference sequence). This CDR3 comprises 17 residues. Written as DNA, the CDR3 is TGTGCCAGCACCGAACCGGGACAGGGGGCGAACACCGGGGAGCTGTTTTTT. It encodes CASTEPGQGANTGELFF.

V usage is TRBV7-8 and J usage is TRBJ1-4, with 8 bases identical to TRBD1. J was trimmed by 8 bases and V by 4 bases; bases with no gene match: 12. This CDR3 has 16 residues. Germline lookup yields CDR1 SGHVS and CDR2 FQNEAQ. Here the CDR3 DNA reads TGTGCCAGCAGCTCATACTCGACAGGGGATGGCGAAAAACTGTTTTTT. Its translation: CASSSYSTGDGEKLFF.

The chain uses TRBV19 and TRBJ2-7; 11 nucleotides match TRBD1. J lost 4 bases, V lost 5 bases, and 7 bases had no gene match. This CDR3 has 15 amino acids. CDR1 LNHDA and CDR2 SQIVND come from the germline V gene (reference sequence). The CDR3 DNA reads TGTGCCAGTAGTGGTCGGGACAGGGGGGTTTACGAGCAGTACTTC. This encodes CASSGRDRGVYEQYF.

V is TRBV6-4 and J is TRBJ1-6; no reliable D call. CDR1 and CDR2 from the germline V gene are MRHNA and SNTAGT. The CDR3 extends over 14 amino acids. V was cut by 7 bases and J by 9 bases, with 16 bases left in between. The DNA of the CDR3 is TGTGCCAGCACCCGCTATTACGGTGGTTCACCCCTCCACTTT. This gives the protein CASTRYYGGSPLHF.

The chain carries TRBV7-9 and TRBJ2-7; 10 bases are a match to TRBD1. The CDR3 spans 15 residues. The germline V gene encodes CDR1 SEHNR and CDR2 FQNEAQ (reference sequence). J lost 2 bases, V lost 4 bases, and 5 bases had no gene match. CDR3 nucleotide sequence: TGTGCCAGCAGCTCAGACAGGGGGCGCCCCTACGAGCAGTACTTC. It specifies CASSSDRGRPYEQYF.

This clone was seen a few times. The chain carries TRBV18 and TRBJ1-1; no clear D. Germline V gene data show CDR1 as KGHSH and CDR2 as LQKENI. The CDR3 consists of 16 residues. Trimming took off 1 base at V and 2 bases at J, with 14 bases between the two ends. The CDR3 region has the DNA TGTGCCAGCTCACCACAATCCTCAGGTACAAACACTGAAGCTTTCTTT. Translating gives CASSPQSSGTNTEAFF.

This clone was picked up one time. This chain links TRBV28 with TRBJ1-2; TRBD1 is a possible D gene (6 bases). The germline gives CDR1 MDHEN, CDR2 SYDVKM. The CDR3 is 14 amino acids. V was clipped by 5 bases and J by 4 bases, with 14 bases between them. CDR3 nucleotide sequence: TGTGCCAGCAGTGCCGCAGGGGTTGGCTATGGCTACACCTTC. Translating gives CASSAAGVGYGYTF.

The table lists this clone with a few counts. The chain joins TRBV19 to TRBJ1-6; 7 nucleotides match TRBD1. CDR1 and CDR2 (germline): LNHDA, SQIVND (reference sequence). V dropped 6 bases and J dropped 2; count of bases not matched to a gene: 4. CDR3 size: 15 residues. In DNA, the CDR3 is TGTGCCAGTAGGGAGGGGGCCGCCTATAATTCACCCCTCCACTTT. It encodes CASREGAAYNSPLHF.

V is TRBV28 and J is TRBJ2-1; D not certain. Between the trimmed V and J ends, which lost 7 bases and 8 bases, there was a span of 9 bases. Germline V gives CDR1 MDHEN, CDR2 SYDVKM. This CDR3 region has 11 residues. The CDR3 protein is CASNSQDEQFF. The CDR3 DNA is TGTGCCAGCAACTCTCAGGATGAGCAGTTCTTC.

The chain has TRBV6-5 and TRBJ1-2, with D maybe TRBD1 (5 bases). The CDR3 runs 14 residues. V lost 6 bases, J lost 1 base, and 12 bases lay in between. The germline V gene has CDR1 MNHEY and CDR2 SVGAGI. The CDR3: CASRAGGNNYGYTF. As DNA, the CDR3 is TGTGCCAGCAGGGCGGGGGGGAATAACTATGGCTACACCTTC.

This clone occurred a few times. The V and J genes are TRBV7-8 and TRBJ2-2, with 11 bases lining up with TRBD2. CDR1 and CDR2 (germline): SGHVS, FQNEAQ. V lost 6 bases to trimming and J lost 6 bases; unmatched junction nucleotides: 3. This CDR3 is 14 amino acids long. This CDR3 is CASSRLAGPGELFF. Here the CDR3 DNA reads TGTGCCAGCAGTCGACTAGCGGGACCCGGGGAGCTGTTTTTT.

V usage is TRBV7-3 and J usage is TRBJ2-1; TRBD2 matches 7 bases. The junction had 5 bases not matched to a gene; V was cut back by 4 bases and J by 2 bases. This CDR3 region has 15 residues. Germline assignment: CDR1 SGHTA and CDR2 FQGTGA. The CDR3, as DNA: TGTGCCAGCAGCTGGGGGGGTCAGCCCTACAATGAGCAGTTCTTC. Protein product: CASSWGGQPYNEQFF.

This chain links TRBV5-8 with TRBJ2-2, with TRBD1 matching 7 bases. The trim removed 3 bases at V and 4 bases at J, leaving 0 bases unmatched. The CDR3 length is 13 residues. In germline, CDR1 is SGHTS, CDR2 YDEGEE. The CDR3 here is CASSSGGTGELFF. The CDR3 DNA reads TGTGCCAGCAGCTCAGGGGGCACCGGGGAGCTGTTTTTT.

The J gene is TRBJ1-4, the V gene TRBV6-6, with 7 bases that match TRBD1. The CDR3 loop spans 14 amino acids. Germline CDR1 MNHNY, CDR2 SVGAGI (reference sequence). The J segment lost 3 bases and the V segment lost 6 bases, leaving 4 bases of the junction unmatched. CDR3 residues: CASSRGTANEKLFF. CDR3 coding DNA: TGTGCCAGCAGCCGGGGGACAGCTAATGAAAAACTGTTTTTT.

This chain uses TRBV15 with TRBJ2-1, with unresolved D. The germline gives CDR1 LNHNV, CDR2 YYDKDF (reference sequence). This CDR3 is 12 amino acids long. V was shortened by 5 bases and J by 4 bases, with 6 bases between the two germline ends. CDR3 sequence (DNA): TGTGCCACCAGCGCCGGGTACAATGAGCAGTTCTTC. It translates to CATSAGYNEQFF.

The CDR3 DNA sequence: TGTGCCAGCTCACTAGAACAGGGATACTATGGCTACACCTTC. This codes for CASSLEQGYYGYTF. V is TRBV18 and J is TRBJ1-2, with a tentative D call TRBD1 (6 bases). The germline gives CDR1 KGHSH, CDR2 LQKENI. This CDR3 contains 14 residues. Trimming left V 4 bases short and J 3 bases short, with 12 bases between.

The chain combines TRBV6-6 with TRBJ2-1; D gene ambiguous. CDR3 length: 13 amino acids. V was clipped by 7 bases and J by 0 bases, with 7 bases between them. From germline, CDR1 is MNHNY and CDR2 SVGAGI (reference sequence). CDR3 bases: TGTGCCAGCACGCACGGCTCCTACAATGAGCAGTTCTTC. It is translated as CASTHGSYNEQFF.